A selection of T cell receptor beta chains follows, all from one sample in a study of CD8 T cells in ankylosing spondylitis. TCRdb called the 5' RACE reads again in MiXCR, with one record for every CDR3 protein. The table records 250,000 to 300,000 distinct CDR3 sequences, around 20% of them present only once. The sequencing input was blood, either unsorted or a sorted T cell fraction (not recorded which). All receptors derive from a male donor with ankylosing spondylitis or in good health (not recorded which). The CDR3 runs from the conserved cysteine through the conserved F or W. The order of the fields is V gene, clone size, J gene, D gene, CDR3 DNA, CDR3 protein. A D gene is named only where the DNA matches it firmly. Size values are once, few and many counts, or a class for expanded clones, and some rows have none.

V gene: TRBV18
clone size: .
J gene: TRBJ1-2
D gene: .
CDR3 DNA: TGTACCAGCTCACCGGACCAAGACTATGGCTACACCTTC
CDR3 protein: CTSSPDQDYGYTF

V gene: TRBV19
clone size: .
J gene: TRBJ2-6
D gene: TRBD1
CDR3 DNA: TGTGCCAGTACCGCTCCCCGGACAGGGGCCTCTGGGGCCAACGTCCTGACTTTC
CDR3 protein: CASTAPRTGASGANVLTF

V gene: TRBV4-2
clone size: .
J gene: TRBJ1-2
D gene: .
CDR3 DNA: TGTGCCAGCAGCCAGAAAACAGGGTACGGCTACACCTTC
CDR3 protein: CASSQKTGYGYTF

V gene: TRBV18
clone size: .
J gene: TRBJ1-3
D gene: .
CDR3 DNA: TGTGCCAGCTTGACCTCTGGAAACACCATATATTTT
CDR3 protein: CASLTSGNTIYF

V gene: TRBV12-3/TRBV12-4
clone size: many
J gene: TRBJ2-2
D gene: .
CDR3 DNA: TGTGCCAGCAGCCCTGGACGTGGTCTTCTGAACACCGGGGAGCTGTTTTTT
CDR3 protein: CASSPGRGLLNTGELFF

V gene: TRBV3-1
clone size: .
J gene: TRBJ2-3
D gene: .
CDR3 DNA: TGTGCCAGCAGCCAAGTCACGTCAGATACGCAGTATTTT
CDR3 protein: CASSQVTSDTQYF

V gene: TRBV5-8
clone size: .
J gene: TRBJ1-2
D gene: TRBD1
CDR3 DNA: TGTGCCAGCAGCTTGGGCGGGACAGCCCTAAACTATGGCTACACCTTC
CDR3 protein: CASSLGGTALNYGYTF

V gene: TRBV5-1
clone size: .
J gene: TRBJ1-1
D gene: .
CDR3 DNA: TGCGCCAGCAGCCCGGCACAGGGACAGAACACTGAAGCTTTCTTT
CDR3 protein: CASSPAQGQNTEAFF

V gene: TRBV12-3/TRBV12-4
clone size: few
J gene: TRBJ2-1
D gene: TRBD2
CDR3 DNA: TGTGCCAGCAGTTCGTCCGGGACTAGCGGGAGGGCCGGGCTTGATGAGCAGTTCTTC
CDR3 protein: CASSSSGTSGRAGLDEQFF

V gene: TRBV24-1
clone size: .
J gene: TRBJ2-1
D gene: TRBD2
CDR3 DNA: TGTGCCACCAGTGATAAACCGGGACTAGCAAATGAGCAGTTCTTC
CDR3 protein: CATSDKPGLANEQFF

V gene: TRBV18
clone size: .
J gene: TRBJ1-1
D gene: TRBD1
CDR3 DNA: TGTGCCAGCTCACTAACCGGGACAGGGCGGAACACTGAAGCTTTCTTT
CDR3 protein: CASSLTGTGRNTEAFF

V gene: TRBV5-1
clone size: .
J gene: TRBJ2-1
D gene: TRBD2
CDR3 DNA: TGCGCCAGCAGCCCCGGGACTAGTGGCAGTGCGCAGTTCTTC
CDR3 protein: CASSPGTSGSAQFF

V gene: TRBV5-1
clone size: .
J gene: TRBJ2-1
D gene: .
CDR3 DNA: TGCGCCAGCAGCTTGGAGTTGGGACCTTACAATGAGCAGTTCTTC
CDR3 protein: CASSLELGPYNEQFF

V gene: TRBV5-1
clone size: many
J gene: TRBJ2-1
D gene: TRBD2
CDR3 DNA: TGCGCCAGCAGCCCCGGACTAGCGGGCCACAATGAGCAGTTCTTC
CDR3 protein: CASSPGLAGHNEQFF

V gene: TRBV21-1
clone size: .
J gene: TRBJ2-3
D gene: .
CDR3 DNA: TGTGCCAGCAGCAAAGCGCGGGGTATCGTGAATACGCAGTATTTT
CDR3 protein: CASSKARGIVNTQYF

V gene: TRBV7-3
clone size: .
J gene: TRBJ2-2
D gene: TRBD1
CDR3 DNA: TGTGCCAGCAGCGTGAACAGGGGGCACACCGGGGAGCTGTTTTTT
CDR3 protein: CASSVNRGHTGELFF

V gene: TRBV12-3/TRBV12-4
clone size: many
J gene: TRBJ2-3
D gene: .
CDR3 DNA: TGTGCCAGCAGGAAGTCGGGGGCTCTGACAGATACGCAGTATTTT
CDR3 protein: CASRKSGALTDTQYF